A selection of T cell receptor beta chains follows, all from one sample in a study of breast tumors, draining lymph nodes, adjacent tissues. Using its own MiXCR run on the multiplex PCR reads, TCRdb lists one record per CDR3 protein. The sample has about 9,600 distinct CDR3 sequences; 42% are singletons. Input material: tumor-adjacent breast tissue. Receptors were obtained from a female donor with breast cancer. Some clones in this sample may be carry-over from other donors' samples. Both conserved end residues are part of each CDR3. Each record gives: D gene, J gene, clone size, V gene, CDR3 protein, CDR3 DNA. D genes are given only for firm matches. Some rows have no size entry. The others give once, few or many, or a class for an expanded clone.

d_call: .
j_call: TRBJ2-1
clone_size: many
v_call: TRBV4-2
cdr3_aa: CASSQDREDQNEQFF
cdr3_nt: TGTGCCAGCAGCCAAGATCGCGAGGACCAAAATGAGCAGTTCTTC

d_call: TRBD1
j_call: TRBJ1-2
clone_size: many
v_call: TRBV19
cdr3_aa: CASSPTGVYGYTF
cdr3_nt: TGTGCCAGTAGTCCCACAGGGGTCTATGGCTACACCTTC

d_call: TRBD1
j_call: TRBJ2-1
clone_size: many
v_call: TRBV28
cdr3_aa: CASSSTGGNEQFF
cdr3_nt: TGTGCCAGCAGTTCTACAGGGGGCAATGAGCAGTTCTTC

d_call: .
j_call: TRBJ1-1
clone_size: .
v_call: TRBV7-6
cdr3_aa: CASSLGGGDTEAFF
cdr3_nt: TGTGCCAGCAGCCTGGGGGGGGGAGACACTGAAGCTTTCTTT

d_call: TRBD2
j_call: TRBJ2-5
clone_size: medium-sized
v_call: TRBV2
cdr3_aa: CATRETGGQETQYF
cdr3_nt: TGTGCCACCAGGGAAACGGGAGGGCAAGAGACCCAGTACTTC

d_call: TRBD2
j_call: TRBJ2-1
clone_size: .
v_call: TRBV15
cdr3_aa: CAPTSGRVNEQFF
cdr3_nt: TGTGCGCCTACTAGCGGAAGAGTCAATGAGCAGTTCTTC

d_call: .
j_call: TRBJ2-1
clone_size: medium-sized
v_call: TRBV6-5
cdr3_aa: CASSYPGSNEQFF
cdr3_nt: TGTGCCAGCAGTTACCCGGGTAGCAATGAGCAGTTCTTC

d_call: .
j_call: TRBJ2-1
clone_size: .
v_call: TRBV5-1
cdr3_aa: CASSLESLHEQFF
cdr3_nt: TGCGCCAGCAGCTTGGAAAGCCTGCATGAGCAGTTCTTC

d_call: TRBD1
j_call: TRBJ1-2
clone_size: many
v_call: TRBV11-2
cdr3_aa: CASSLETTGRGYTF
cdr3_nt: TGTGCCAGCAGCTTAGAGACGACAGGGAGAGGCTACACCTTC

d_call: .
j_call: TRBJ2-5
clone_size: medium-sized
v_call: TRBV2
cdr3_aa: CASSLGRSQETQYF
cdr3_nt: TGTGCCAGCAGCCTTGGACGGAGCCAAGAGACCCAGTACTTC

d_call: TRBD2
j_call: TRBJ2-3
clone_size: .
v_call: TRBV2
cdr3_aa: CASSEAAGDAQYF
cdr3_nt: TGTGCCAGCAGTGAAGCGGCGGGGGATGCGCAGTATTTT

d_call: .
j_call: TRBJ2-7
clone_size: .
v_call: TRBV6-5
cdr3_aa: CASRRDSQGGEQYF
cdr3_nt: TGTGCCAGCAGAAGGGACTCCCAGGGGGGCGAGCAGTACTTC

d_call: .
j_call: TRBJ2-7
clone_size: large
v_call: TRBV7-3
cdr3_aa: CASRKSGGSYEQYF
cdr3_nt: TGTGCCAGCAGGAAATCCGGGGGATCCTACGAGCAGTACTTC

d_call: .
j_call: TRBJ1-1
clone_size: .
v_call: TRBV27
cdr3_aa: CASSLTANTEAFF
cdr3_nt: TGTGCCAGCAGTTTGACAGCAAACACTGAAGCTTTCTTT

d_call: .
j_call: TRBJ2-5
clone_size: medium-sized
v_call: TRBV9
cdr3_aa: CASSARQLETQYF
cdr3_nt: TGTGCCAGCAGCGCACGACAGTTGGAGACCCAGTACTTC

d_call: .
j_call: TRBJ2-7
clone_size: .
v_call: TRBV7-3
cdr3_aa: CASTKGRQEASYEQYF
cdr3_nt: TGTGCCAGCACCAAGGGGCGGCAGGAGGCTAGCTACGAGCAGTACTTC

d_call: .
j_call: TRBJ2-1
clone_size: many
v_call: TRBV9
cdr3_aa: CASSVGAGGGEQFF
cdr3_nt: TGTGCCAGCAGCGTAGGTGCGGGTGGGGGCGAGCAGTTCTTC

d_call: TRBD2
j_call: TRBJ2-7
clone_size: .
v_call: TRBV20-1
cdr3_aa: CSAPSGGSARGQYF
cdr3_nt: TGCAGTGCTCCCTCGGGGGGTAGCGCGAGGGGGCAGTACTTC

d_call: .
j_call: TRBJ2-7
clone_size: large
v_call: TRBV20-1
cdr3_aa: CSARDLVGVQVEQYF
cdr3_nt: TGCAGTGCTAGAGATCTCGTGGGTGTGCAGGTCGAGCAGTACTTC

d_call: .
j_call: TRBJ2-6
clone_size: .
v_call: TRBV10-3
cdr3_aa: CAISGAGLTPGANVLTF
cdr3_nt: TGTGCCATCAGTGGGGCAGGGCTGACGCCTGGGGCCAACGTCCTGACTTTC

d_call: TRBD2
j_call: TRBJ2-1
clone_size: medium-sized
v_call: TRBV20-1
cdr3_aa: CSARGLAGGGLSYNEQFF
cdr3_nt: TGCAGTGCTAGAGGCCTAGCGGGGGGGGGACTCTCCTACAATGAGCAGTTCTTC

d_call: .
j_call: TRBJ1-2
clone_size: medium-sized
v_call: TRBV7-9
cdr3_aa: CASSLGHEVGGYTF
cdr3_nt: TGTGCCAGCAGCTTGGGACACGAAGTGGGGGGCTACACCTTC

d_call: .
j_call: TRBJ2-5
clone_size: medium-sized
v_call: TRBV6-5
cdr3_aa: CASSRTFSELETQYF
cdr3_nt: TGTGCCAGCAGTAGAACTTTTTCGGAGCTAGAGACCCAGTACTTC

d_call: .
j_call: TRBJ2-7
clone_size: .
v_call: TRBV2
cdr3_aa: CASSGQGRYEQNF
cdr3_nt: TGTGCCAGCTCTGGGCAGGGCAGGTACGAGCAGAACTTC

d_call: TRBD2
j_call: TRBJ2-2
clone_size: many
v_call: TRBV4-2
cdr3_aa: CASSQEPGGRSGELFF
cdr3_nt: TGTGCCAGCAGCCAGGAACCGGGAGGACGGTCCGGGGAGCTGTTTTTT

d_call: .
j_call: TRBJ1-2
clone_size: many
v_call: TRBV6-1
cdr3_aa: CASSERPTKVGYTF
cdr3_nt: TGTGCCAGCAGTGAAAGACCAACTAAGGTGGGCTACACCTTC

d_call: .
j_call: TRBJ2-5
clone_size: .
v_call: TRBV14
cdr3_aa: CASSQGEYQETQYF
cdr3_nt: TGTGCCAGCAGCCAAGGGGAATACCAAGAGACCCAGTACTTC

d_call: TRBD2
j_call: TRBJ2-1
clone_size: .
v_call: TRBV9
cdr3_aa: CASSVARLMRERDEQFF
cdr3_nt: TGTGCCAGCAGCGTAGCCCGTCTGATGCGGGAGAGGGATGAGCAGTTCTTC

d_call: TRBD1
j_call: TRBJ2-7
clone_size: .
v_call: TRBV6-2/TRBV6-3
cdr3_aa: CATGTIRDRPHYEQYF
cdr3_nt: TGTGCCACCGGAACCATCCGGGACAGGCCCCACTACGAGCAGTACTTC

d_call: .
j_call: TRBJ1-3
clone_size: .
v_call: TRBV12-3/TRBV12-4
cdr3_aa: CASSFLGASGNTIYF
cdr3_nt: TGTGCCAGCAGTTTCTTGGGGGCCTCTGGAAACACCATATATTTT

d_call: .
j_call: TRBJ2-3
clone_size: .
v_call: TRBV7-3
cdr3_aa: CASSLTSGETDTQYF
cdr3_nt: TGTGCCAGCAGCTTAACGTCAGGGGAGACAGATACGCAGTATTTT

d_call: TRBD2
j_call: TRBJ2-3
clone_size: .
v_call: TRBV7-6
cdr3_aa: CASSLGGGADTQYF
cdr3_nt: TGTGCCAGCAGCTTAGGGGGGGGGGCAGATACGCAGTATTTT

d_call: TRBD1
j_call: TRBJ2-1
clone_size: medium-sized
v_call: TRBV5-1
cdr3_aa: CASSVGQQGKGFF
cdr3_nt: TGCGCCAGCAGCGTGGGCCAACAGGGGAAAGGGTTCTTC

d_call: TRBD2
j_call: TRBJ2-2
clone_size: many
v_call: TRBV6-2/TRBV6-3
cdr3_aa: CASSYVAGGPHTGELFF
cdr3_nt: TGTGCCAGCAGTTATGTAGCGGGAGGGCCCCACACCGGGGAGCTGTTTTTT

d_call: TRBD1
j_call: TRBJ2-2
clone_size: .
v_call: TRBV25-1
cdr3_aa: CASSPRGRGTGELFF
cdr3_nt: TGTGCCAGCAGCCCCAGGGGGCGCGGCACCGGGGAGCTGTTTTTT

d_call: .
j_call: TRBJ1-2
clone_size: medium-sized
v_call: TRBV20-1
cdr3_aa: CSARDLLNYGYTF
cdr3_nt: TGCAGTGCTAGAGATCTCCTGAACTATGGCTACACCTTC

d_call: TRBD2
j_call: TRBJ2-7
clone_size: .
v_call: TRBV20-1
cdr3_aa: CSAAGTSGRAHEQYF
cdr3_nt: TGCAGTGCGGCCGGGACTAGCGGGAGGGCCCACGAGCAGTACTTC

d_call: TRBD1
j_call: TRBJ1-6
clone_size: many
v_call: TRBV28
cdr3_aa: CASRPGGVRNSPLHF
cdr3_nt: TGTGCCAGCAGACCAGGGGGCGTTAGGAATTCACCCCTCCACTTT

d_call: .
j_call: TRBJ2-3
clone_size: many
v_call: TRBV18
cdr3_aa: CASSPIRTASTDTQYF
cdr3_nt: TGTGCCAGCTCACCTATACGGACCGCTAGCACAGATACGCAGTATTTT

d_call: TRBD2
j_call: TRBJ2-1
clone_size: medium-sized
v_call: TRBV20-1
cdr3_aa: CSAPTSGTEQFF
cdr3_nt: TGCAGTGCCCCGACTAGCGGGACTGAGCAGTTCTTC

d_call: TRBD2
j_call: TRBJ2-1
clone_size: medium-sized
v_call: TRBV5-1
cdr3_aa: CASTSSGSINNNEQFF
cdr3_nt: TGCGCCAGCACGTCTAGCGGGAGTATTAATAACAATGAGCAGTTCTTC

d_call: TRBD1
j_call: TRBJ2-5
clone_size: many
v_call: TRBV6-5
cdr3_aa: CASSYTGQDQETQYF
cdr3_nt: TGTGCCAGCAGTTACACGGGACAGGACCAAGAGACCCAGTACTTC

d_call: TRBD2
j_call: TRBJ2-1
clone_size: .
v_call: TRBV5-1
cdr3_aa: CASSLASGTVNEQFF
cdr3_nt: TGCGCCAGCAGCTTGGCTAGCGGGACCGTCAATGAGCAGTTCTTC

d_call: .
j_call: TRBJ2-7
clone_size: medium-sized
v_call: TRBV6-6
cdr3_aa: CASSSSGTLGTYEQYF
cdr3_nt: TGTGCCAGCAGTTCATCAGGGACACTGGGGACCTACGAGCAGTACTTC

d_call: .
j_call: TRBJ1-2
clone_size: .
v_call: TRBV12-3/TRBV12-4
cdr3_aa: CVSSLGPGTAIGGYTF
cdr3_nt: TGTGTCAGCAGTTTGGGACCCGGGACCGCGATCGGGGGCTACACCTTC

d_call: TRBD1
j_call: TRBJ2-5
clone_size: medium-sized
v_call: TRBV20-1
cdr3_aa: CSAETGGRGETQYF
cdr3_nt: TGCAGTGCTGAGACAGGGGGGCGAGGAGAGACCCAGTACTTC

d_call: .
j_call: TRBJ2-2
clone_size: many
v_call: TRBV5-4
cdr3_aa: CASRNKEMNTGELFF
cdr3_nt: TGTGCCAGCAGGAACAAGGAAATGAACACCGGGGAGCTGTTTTTT

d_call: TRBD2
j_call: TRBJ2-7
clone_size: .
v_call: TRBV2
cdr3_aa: CASSEGLAGAGSYEQYF
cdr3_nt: TGTGCCAGCAGTGAAGGGCTAGCGGGAGCAGGATCCTACGAGCAGTACTTC

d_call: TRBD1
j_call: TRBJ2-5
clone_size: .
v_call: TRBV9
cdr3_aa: CASSGRDSEETQYF
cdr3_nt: TGTGCCAGCAGCGGCCGGGACAGTGAAGAGACCCAGTACTTC

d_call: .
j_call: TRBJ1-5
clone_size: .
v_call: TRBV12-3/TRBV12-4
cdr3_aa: CASSLGHGNQPQHF
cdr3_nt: TGTGCCAGCAGTTTAGGGCACGGCAATCAGCCCCAGCATTTT

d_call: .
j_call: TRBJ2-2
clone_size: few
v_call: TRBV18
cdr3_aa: CASSPDTGELFF
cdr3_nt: TGTGCCAGCTCACCGGACACCGGGGAGCTGTTTTTT

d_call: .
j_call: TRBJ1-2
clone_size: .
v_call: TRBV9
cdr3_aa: CASSVDGGCGYTF
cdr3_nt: TGTGCCAGCAGCGTTGACGGGGGTTGCGGCTACACCTTC

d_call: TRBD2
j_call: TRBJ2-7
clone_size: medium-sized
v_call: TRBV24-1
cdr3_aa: CATSDGTSGSDEQYF
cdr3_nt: TGTGCCACCAGTGACGGGACTAGCGGGAGTGACGAGCAGTACTTC

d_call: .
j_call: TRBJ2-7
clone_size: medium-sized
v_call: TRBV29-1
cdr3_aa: CSVVRDTYSEQYF
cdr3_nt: TGCAGCGTCGTGCGGGACACCTATTCAGAGCAGTACTTC

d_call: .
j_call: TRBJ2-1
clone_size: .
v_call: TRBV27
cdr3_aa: CASAAMVRDTYNEQFF
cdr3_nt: TGTGCCAGCGCTGCAATGGTGAGAGATACTTACAATGAGCAGTTCTTC

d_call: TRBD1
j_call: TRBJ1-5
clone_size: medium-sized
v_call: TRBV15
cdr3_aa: CATSSQGGAYNQPQHF
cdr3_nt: TGTGCCACCAGCAGCCAGGGGGGGGCCTACAATCAGCCCCAGCATTTT

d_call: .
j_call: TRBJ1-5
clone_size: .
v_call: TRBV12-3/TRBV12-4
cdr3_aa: CASSLATPGGPQHF
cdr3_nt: TGTGCCAGCAGTTTAGCGACTCCTGGGGGGCCCCAGCATTTT

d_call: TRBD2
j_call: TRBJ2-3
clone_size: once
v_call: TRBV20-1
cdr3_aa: CSAGWTSGRGGVTDTQYF
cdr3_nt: TGCAGTGCTGGCTGGACTAGCGGGAGAGGAGGGGTCACAGATACGCAGTATTTT